The T cell receptor (beta chain) under discussion was sequenced for a study of Tregs in tolerant kidney transplant recipients. With respect to this clone: As yet, its antigen is unknown. The CDR3 end is not reached by the read, which stops 3 residues before it; the germline J gene fills it in.

CDR1 SSHAT and CDR2 FNYEAQ come from the germline V gene (reference sequence). Trimming removed 5 bases at V and 0 bases at J, with 7 bases between. This CDR3 has 13 residues. Measured with immunoSEQ multiplex PCR; TCRdb has only the in-frame clones, and not every one. The listing contains fewer than 55,000 clones. Points from the study as a whole: The most relevant donor-specific Treg TCRbeta repertoire apparently came from expansion with activated donor B cells. Antigen-driven expansion was suggested because donor-specific Tregs expanded more than all Tregs in tolerant patients.

This clonotype originated in a human donor who received a combined kidney and bone marrow transplant. Here the sequenced sample was CD4+ T cells from blood, taken before the transplant. V and J are TRBV7-7 and TRBJ2-5, with D unresolved. The CDR3 here is CASSMSYQETQYF. CDR3 DNA (partial): TGTGCCAGCAGCATGTCCTACCAAGAGACC.